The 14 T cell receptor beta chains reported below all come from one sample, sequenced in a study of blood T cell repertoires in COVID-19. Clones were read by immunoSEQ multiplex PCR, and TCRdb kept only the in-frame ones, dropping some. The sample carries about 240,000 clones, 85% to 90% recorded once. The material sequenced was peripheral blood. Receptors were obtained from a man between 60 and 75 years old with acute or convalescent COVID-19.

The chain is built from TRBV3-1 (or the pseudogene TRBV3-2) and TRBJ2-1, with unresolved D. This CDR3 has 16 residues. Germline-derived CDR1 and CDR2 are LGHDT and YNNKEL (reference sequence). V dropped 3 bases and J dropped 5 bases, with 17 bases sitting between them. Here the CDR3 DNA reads TGTGCCAGCAGCCACCAGACTCCACACCTAAACAATGAGCAGTTCTTC. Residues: CASSHQTPHLNNEQFF.

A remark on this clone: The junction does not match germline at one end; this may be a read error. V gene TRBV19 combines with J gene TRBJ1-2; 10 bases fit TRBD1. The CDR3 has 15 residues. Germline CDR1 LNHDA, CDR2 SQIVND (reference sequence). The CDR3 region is CASSKLGQGNYGYTF. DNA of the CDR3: TGTGCCAGTAGTAAGTTGGGACAGGGGAACTACGGCTACACCTTC. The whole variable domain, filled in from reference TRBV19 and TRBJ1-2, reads DGGITQSPKYLFRKEGQNVTLSCEQNLNHDAMYWYRQDPGQGLRLIYYSQIVNDFQKGDIAEGYSVSREKKESFPLTVTSAQKNPTAFYLCASSKLGQGNYGYTFGSGTRLTVV.

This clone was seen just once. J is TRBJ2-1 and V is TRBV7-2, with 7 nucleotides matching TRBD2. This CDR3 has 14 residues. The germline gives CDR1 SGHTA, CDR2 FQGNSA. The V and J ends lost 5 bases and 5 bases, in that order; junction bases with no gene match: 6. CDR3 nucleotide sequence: TGTGCCAGCAGCCCAGGGAGGGCCAACAATGAGCAGTTCTTC. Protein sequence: CASSPGRANNEQFF.

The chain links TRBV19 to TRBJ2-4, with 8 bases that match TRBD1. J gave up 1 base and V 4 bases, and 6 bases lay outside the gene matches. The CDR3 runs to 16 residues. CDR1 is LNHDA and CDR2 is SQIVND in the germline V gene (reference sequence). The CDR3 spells CASSTTGGFAKNIQYF. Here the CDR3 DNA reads TGTGCCAGTAGTACCACAGGGGGGTTTGCCAAAAACATTCAGTACTTC.

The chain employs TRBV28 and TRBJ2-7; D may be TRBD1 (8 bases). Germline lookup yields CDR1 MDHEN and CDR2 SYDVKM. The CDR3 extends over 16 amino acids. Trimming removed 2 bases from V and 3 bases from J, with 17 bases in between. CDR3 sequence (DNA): TGTGCCAGCAGTTTAAAGGGAGGGACAGGACGCTACGAGCAGTACTTC. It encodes CASSLKGGTGRYEQYF.

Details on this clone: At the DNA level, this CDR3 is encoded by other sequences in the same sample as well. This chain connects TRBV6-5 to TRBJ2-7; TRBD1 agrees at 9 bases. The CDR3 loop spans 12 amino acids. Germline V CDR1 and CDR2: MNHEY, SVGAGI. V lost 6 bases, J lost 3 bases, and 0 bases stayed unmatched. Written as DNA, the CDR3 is TGTGCCAGCAGGACAGGGGGCTACGAGCAGTACTTC. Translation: CASRTGGYEQYF.

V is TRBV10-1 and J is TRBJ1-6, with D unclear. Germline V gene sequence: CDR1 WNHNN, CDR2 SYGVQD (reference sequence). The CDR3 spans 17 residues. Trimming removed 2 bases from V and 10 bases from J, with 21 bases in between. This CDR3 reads CASSEKEGMLCRSPLHF. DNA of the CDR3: TGCGCCAGCAGTGAGAAGGAGGGAATGCTCTGCCGCTCACCCCTCCACTTT.

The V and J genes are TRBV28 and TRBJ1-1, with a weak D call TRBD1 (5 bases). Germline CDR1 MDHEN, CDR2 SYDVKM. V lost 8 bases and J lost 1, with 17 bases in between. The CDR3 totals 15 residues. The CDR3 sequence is CASLRQGHSNTEAFF. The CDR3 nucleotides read TGTGCCAGCCTGCGTCAGGGCCATTCGAACACTGAAGCTTTCTTT.

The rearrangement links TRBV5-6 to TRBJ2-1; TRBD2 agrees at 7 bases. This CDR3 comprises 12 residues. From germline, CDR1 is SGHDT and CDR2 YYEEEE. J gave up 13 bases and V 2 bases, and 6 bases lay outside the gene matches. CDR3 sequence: CASSLGGREQFF. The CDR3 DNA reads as TGTGCCAGCAGCTTAGGAGGGAGGGAACAGTTCTTC. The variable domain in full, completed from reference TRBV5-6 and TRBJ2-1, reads DAGVTQSPTHLIKTRGQQVTLRCSPKSGHDTVSWYQQALGQGPQFIFQYYEEEERQRGNFPDRFSGHQFPNYSSELNVNALLLGDSALYLCASSLGGREQFFGPGTRLTVL.

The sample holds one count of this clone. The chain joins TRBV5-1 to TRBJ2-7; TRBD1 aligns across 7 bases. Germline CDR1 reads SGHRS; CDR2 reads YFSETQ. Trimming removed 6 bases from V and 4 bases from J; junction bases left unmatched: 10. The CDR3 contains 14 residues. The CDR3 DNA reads TGCGCCAGCACTCCCTCGGGACAGCAATACGAGCAGTACTTC. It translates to CASTPSGQQYEQYF.

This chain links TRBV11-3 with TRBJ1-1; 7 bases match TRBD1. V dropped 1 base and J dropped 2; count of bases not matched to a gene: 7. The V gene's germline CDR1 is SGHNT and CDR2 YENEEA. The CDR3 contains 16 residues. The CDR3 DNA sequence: TGTGCCAGCAGCTTAGGGTGGGGACAGACCAACACTGAAGCTTTCTTT. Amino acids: CASSLGWGQTNTEAFF.

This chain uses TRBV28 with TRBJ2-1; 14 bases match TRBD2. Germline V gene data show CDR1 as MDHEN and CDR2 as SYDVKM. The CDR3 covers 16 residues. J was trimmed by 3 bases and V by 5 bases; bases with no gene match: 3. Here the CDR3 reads CASSTGTSGSYNEQFF. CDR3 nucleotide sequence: TGTGCCAGCAGTACCGGGACTAGCGGGAGCTACAATGAGCAGTTCTTC.

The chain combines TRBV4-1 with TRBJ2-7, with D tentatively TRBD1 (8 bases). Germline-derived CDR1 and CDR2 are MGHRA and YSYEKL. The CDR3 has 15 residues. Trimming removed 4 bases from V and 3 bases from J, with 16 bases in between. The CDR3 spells CASSPQGASGYEQYF. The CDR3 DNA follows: TGCGCCAGCAGCCCCCAGGGGGCTAGCGGCTACGAGCAGTACTTC.

The CDR3 here is CASSQDGVYGYTF. Written as DNA, the CDR3 is TGCGCCAGCAGCCAAGATGGAGTCTATGGCTACACCTTC. This chain joins TRBV4-3 and TRBJ1-2; D not resolved. The CDR3 has 13 amino acids. The germline V gene has CDR1 LGHNA and CDR2 YSLEER. With 0 bases removed from V and 4 bases from J, the gap between germline ends came to 6 bases.